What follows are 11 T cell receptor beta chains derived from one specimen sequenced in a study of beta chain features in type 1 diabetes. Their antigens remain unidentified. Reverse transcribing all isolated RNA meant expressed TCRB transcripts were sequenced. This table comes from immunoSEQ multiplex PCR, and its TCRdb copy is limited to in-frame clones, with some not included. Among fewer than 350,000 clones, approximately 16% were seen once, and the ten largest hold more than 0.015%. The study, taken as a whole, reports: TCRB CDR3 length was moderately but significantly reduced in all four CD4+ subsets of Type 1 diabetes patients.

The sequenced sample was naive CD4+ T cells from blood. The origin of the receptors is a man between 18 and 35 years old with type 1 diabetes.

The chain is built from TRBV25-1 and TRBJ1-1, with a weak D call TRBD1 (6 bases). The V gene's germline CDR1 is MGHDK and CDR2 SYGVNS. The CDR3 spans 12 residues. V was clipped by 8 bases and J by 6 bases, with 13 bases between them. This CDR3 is CASAGTPAEAFF. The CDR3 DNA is TGTGCCAGCGCAGGGACACCCGCTGAAGCTTTCTTT.

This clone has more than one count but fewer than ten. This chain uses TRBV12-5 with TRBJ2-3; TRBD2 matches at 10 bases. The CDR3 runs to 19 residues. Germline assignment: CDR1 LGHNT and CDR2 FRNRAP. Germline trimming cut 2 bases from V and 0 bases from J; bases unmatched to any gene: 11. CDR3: CASGLYGLAEFSSTDTQYF. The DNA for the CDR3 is TGTGCTAGTGGTTTGTACGGACTAGCGGAGTTTTCTAGCACAGATACGCAGTATTTT.

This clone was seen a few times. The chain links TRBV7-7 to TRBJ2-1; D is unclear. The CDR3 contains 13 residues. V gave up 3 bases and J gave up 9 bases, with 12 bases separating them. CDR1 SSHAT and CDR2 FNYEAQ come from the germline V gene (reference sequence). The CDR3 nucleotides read TGTGCCAGCAGCTTGAGAGCCTCCGGTGAGCAGTTCTTC. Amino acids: CASSLRASGEQFF. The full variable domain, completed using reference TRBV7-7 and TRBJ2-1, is GAGVSQSPRYKVTKRGQDVTLRCDPISSHATLYWYQQALGQGPEFLTYFNYEAQPDKSGLPSDRFSAERPEGSISTLTIQRTEQRDSAMYRCASSLRASGEQFFGPGTRLTVL.

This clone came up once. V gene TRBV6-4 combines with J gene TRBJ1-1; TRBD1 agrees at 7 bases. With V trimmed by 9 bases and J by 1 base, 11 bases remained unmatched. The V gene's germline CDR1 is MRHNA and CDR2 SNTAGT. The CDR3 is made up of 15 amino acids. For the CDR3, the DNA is TGTGCCAGGGTCACGCCGGGACAGCGGAACACTGAAGCTTTCTTT. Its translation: CARVTPGQRNTEAFF.

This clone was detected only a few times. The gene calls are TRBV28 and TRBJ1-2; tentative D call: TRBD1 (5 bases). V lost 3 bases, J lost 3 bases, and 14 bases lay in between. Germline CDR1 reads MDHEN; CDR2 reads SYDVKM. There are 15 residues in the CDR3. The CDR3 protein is CASSFGAAKDYGYTF. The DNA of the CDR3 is TGTGCCAGCAGTTTTGGGGCAGCGAAAGACTATGGCTACACCTTC.

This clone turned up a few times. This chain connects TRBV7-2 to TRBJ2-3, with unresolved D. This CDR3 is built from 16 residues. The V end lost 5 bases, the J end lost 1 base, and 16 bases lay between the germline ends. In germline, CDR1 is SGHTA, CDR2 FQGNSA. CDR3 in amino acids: CASSRGRRLGTDTQYF. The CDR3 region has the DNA TGTGCCAGCAGCCGAGGAAGGCGGTTAGGCACAGATACGCAGTATTTT.

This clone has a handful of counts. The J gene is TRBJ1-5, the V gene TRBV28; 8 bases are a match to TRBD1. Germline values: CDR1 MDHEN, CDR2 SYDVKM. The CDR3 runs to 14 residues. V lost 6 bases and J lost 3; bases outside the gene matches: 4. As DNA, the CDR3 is TGTGCCAGCAGCGCGGGACAGGACAATCAGCCCCAGCATTTT. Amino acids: CASSAGQDNQPQHF.

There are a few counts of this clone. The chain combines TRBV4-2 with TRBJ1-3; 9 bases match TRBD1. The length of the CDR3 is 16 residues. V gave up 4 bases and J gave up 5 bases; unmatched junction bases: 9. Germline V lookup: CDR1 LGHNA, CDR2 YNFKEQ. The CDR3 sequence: CASSRGQGFTRNTIYF. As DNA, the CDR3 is TGTGCCAGCAGCCGGGGACAGGGATTTACTCGAAACACCATATATTTT.

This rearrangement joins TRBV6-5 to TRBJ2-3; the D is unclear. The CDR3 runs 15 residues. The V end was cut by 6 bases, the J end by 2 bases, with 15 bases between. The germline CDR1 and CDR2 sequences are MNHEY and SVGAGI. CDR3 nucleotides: TGTGCCAGCAGGGTTCACCACCTAAACACAGATACGCAGTATTTT. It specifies CASRVHHLNTDTQYF.

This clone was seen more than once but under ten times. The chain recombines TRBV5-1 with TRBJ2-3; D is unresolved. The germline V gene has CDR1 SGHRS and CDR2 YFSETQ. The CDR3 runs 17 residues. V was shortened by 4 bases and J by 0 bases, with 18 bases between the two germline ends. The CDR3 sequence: CASSLQLSASSTDTQYF. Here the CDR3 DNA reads TGCGCCAGCAGCCTACAGCTTTCGGCCTCTAGCACAGATACGCAGTATTTT.

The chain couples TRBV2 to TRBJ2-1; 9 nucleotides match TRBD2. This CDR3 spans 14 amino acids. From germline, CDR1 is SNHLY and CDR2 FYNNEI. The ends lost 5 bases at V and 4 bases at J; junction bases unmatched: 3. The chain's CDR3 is CASSSLAGYNEQFF. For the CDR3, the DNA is TGTGCCAGCAGTTCTCTAGCGGGGTACAATGAGCAGTTCTTC.